This TCR beta chain is from a study of T cell responses to AZD1222 COVID-19 vaccine. Study-wide findings and caveats: Mapped onto spike, vaccine-associated CD4 TCRs spanned it and were dominant at 160-218 and 743-854.

Trimming took 3 bases from V and 2 from J; bases not matched to a gene: 10. The CDR3 has 17 amino acids. Turning to this clone: Its target is not known.

Data came from immunoSEQ multiplex PCR; TCRdb stores just in-frame clones and leaves some out. The sample yields roughly 150,000 clones, around 94% seen once. This TCR was sampled from an adult who received the AZD1222 COVID-19 vaccine. The sample consisted of peripheral blood, taken 28 days after the second AZD1222 dose. This chain uses TRBV5-3 with TRBJ1-5, with 8 bases fitting TRBD1. TRBV5-3 is an ORF; its function is uncertain. Here the CDR3 DNA reads TGTGCCAGAAGCTCTGAGACAGGGGATTTTGGCAATCAGCCCCAGCATTTT. This encodes CARSSETGDFGNQPQHF.